The 3 T cell receptor beta chains below all came from one sample that was sequenced in a study of cytomegalovirus exposure and HLA in healthy donors. The PCR had 60 Vbeta and 13 Jbeta primers. Generated by immunoSEQ multiplex PCR, the TCRdb table keeps only in-frame clones and is missing some. Among tens of thousands of clones, over 60% were seen once, and the ten largest hold roughly 7%. Sequencing was carried out using PBMCs. The receptors come from a man aged 25 to 40 in good health and CMV-seropositive.

The J gene is TRBJ2-3, the V gene TRBV28; tentatively, D is TRBD2 (6 bases). The germline V gene has CDR1 MDHEN and CDR2 SYDVKM. The CDR3 covers 15 residues. V was pared by 8 bases and J by 6 bases, with 21 bases between. The chain's CDR3 is CASSMGGLAGDTQYF. The CDR3 DNA reads TGTGCCAGCTCTATGGGGGGTCTCGCTGGGGATACGCAGTATTTT.

The chain couples TRBV28 to TRBJ1-3; 7 nucleotides agree with TRBD1. The CDR3 runs 16 residues. Germline-derived CDR1 and CDR2 are MDHEN and SYDVKM. With 6 bases clipped from V and 0 bases from J, the junction kept 8 bases outside the gene matches. The CDR3 DNA reads as TGTGCCAGCAGGCCCCAAGGGGGCAACTCTGGAAACACCATATATTTT. Translating it yields CASRPQGGNSGNTIYF.

This clone occurred once. The chain links TRBV29-1 to TRBJ2-1; the match to TRBD1 covers 8 bases. The CDR3 contains 14 residues. Looked up from germline, CDR1 is SQVTM and CDR2 is ANQGSEA. The ends lost 8 bases at V and 6 bases at J; junction bases unmatched: 12. CDR3 nucleotides: TGCAGCCTACGTCCCGGGACAGGCCGCAATGAGCAGTTCTTC. This translates into CSLRPGTGRNEQFF.